Below are 22 T cell receptor beta chains sequenced from a single sample in a study of T-cell reconstitution after alpha-beta-depleted transplantation in children. For TCRbeta, the library was prepared with unique molecular identifiers. TCRdb reprocessed the PCR reads with MiXCR, giving one entry per CDR3 protein. The data show about 260,000 distinct CDR3 sequences, with 8.2% seen just once and 6% to 7% held by the top ten. This specimen consisted of PBMCs, mostly from graft donor cells, obtained 180 days after TCRalphabeta/CD19-depleted stem cell transplant. These receptors were collected from a male patient younger than 18 who had a stem cell transplant for acute lymphoblastic leukemia, so the T cells may come from the graft donor.

The table lists this clonotype with many counts. The rearrangement links TRBV5-1 to TRBJ2-7, with TRBD2 identical over 11 bases. This CDR3 has 15 amino acids. Looked up from germline, CDR1 is SGHRS and CDR2 is YFSETQ. V shed 4 bases, J shed 3 bases, and the junction held 6 bases outside the gene matches. CDR3: CASSISTSGGYEQYF. For the CDR3, the DNA is TGCGCCAGCAGCATTTCAACTAGCGGGGGCTACGAGCAGTACTTC. Based on the CDR3 plus reference TRBV5-1 and TRBJ2-7, the full variable domain is KAGVTQTPRYLIKTRGQQVTLSCSPISGHRSVSWYQQTPGQGLQFLFEYFSETQRNKGNFPGRFSGRQFSNSRSEMNVSTLELGDSALYLCASSISTSGGYEQYFGPGTRLTVT.

This clonotype was recorded many times. The chain is built from TRBV6-5 and TRBJ1-1, with TRBD1 as a possible D gene (5 bases). With 2 bases removed from V and 10 bases from J, the gap between germline ends came to 8 bases. The CDR3 consists of 11 residues. Looked up from germline, CDR1 is MNHEY and CDR2 is SVGAGI. The CDR3 reads CASSYGGRAFF. The DNA for the CDR3 is TGTGCCAGCAGTTACGGGGGGAGAGCTTTCTTT.

The sample holds many counts of this clonotype. CDR3 residues: CSVPLRQLTPNYGYTF. CDR3 in DNA: TGCAGCGTTCCCCTCAGGCAGCTTACTCCTAACTATGGCTACACCTTC. The chain employs TRBV29-1 and TRBJ1-2; unclear D gene. Germline-derived CDR1 and CDR2 are SQVTM and ANQGSEA. The CDR3 is 16 residues long. The V end was cut by 5 bases, the J end by 0 bases, with 19 bases between.

This clonotype was counted at least ten times. This chain joins TRBV7-6 and TRBJ2-1; 11 bases agree with TRBD2. Germline lookup yields CDR1 SGHVS and CDR2 FNYEAQ. The CDR3 is 15 residues long. Losses at the gene ends were 6 bases for V and 8 bases for J; bases not matched to a gene: 9. This chain's CDR3 is CASSFVSGGAYEQFF. The CDR3 nucleotides read TGTGCCAGCAGTTTTGTTAGCGGGGGGGCGTATGAGCAGTTCTTC. Based on the CDR3 plus reference TRBV7-6 and TRBJ2-1, the full variable domain is GAGVSQSPRYKVTKRGQDVALRCDPISGHVSLYWYRQALGQGPEFLTYFNYEAQQDKSGLPNDRFSAERPEGSISTLTIQRTEQRDSAMYRCASSFVSGGAYEQFFGPGTRLTVL.

About this clonotype: The junction shows a germline mismatch at one end, possibly a read error. The CDR3 reads CASSQGQGSYQQYF. The CDR3 region has the DNA TGTGCCAGCAGCCAAGGCCAGGGTAGCTACCAGCAGTACTTC. The rearrangement uses TRBV3-1 and TRBJ2-7, with D perhaps TRBD1 (5 bases). The CDR3 has 14 residues. CDR1 is LGHDT and CDR2 is YNNKEL in the germline V gene (reference sequence).

This clonotype was seen repeatedly, ten times or more. The chain couples TRBV12-3 or TRBV12-4 to TRBJ1-2; D is perhaps TRBD1 (5 bases). This CDR3 has 14 amino acids. Trimming left V 3 bases short and J 6 bases short, with 14 bases between. CDR3 sequence reads: CASSFSGLGNGYTF. The CDR3 coding sequence is TGTGCCAGCAGTTTCTCGGGGCTCGGGAATGGCTACACCTTC.

This clonotype has at least ten counts. V and J are TRBV28 and TRBJ2-3; 8 bases map to TRBD2. Trimming cost V 5 bases and J 0 bases; bases outside gene matches: 7. CDR3 length: 16 amino acids. CDR1 is MDHEN, CDR2 SYDVKM, per germline. As DNA, the CDR3 is TGTGCCAGCAGTCCACTCACGGGGGGGAGCACAGATACGCAGTATTTT. This translates into CASSPLTGGSTDTQYF.

This clonotype was recorded at least ten times. CDR3 nucleotides: TGTGCCAGCAGCTTGAGACCCTCCAATGAGCAGTTCTTC. This codes for CASSLRPSNEQFF. The chain carries TRBV5-6 and TRBJ2-1; D is uncertain. Trimming stripped 1 base from V and 6 bases from J, with 8 bases between. Per germline, CDR1 SGHDT and CDR2 YYEEEE. The CDR3 extends over 13 amino acids.

This clonotype was counted ten times or more. This sequence joins TRBV12-3 or TRBV12-4 and TRBJ2-7; TRBD1 aligns across 8 bases. Trimming cost V 3 bases and J 7 bases; bases outside gene matches: 8. The CDR3 spans 14 residues. Here the CDR3 reads CASSFTGQVGEQYF. CDR3 DNA sequence: TGTGCCAGCAGTTTCACGGGACAGGTCGGAGAGCAGTACTTC.

This clonotype has more than one count but fewer than ten. The J gene is TRBJ2-2, the V gene TRBV7-2; 11 positions agree with TRBD2. The CDR3 has 17 residues. Germline CDR1 and CDR2: SGHTA and FQGNSA. V lost 2 bases, J lost 6 bases, and 8 bases stayed unmatched. The CDR3 DNA follows: TGTGCCAGCAGCTTAAGCCTAATAGCGGGGGGGCCCGGGGAGCTGTTTTTT. It translates to CASSLSLIAGGPGELFF.

The chain employs TRBV15 and TRBJ1-1; the match to TRBD1 covers 8 bases. Per germline, CDR1 LNHNV and CDR2 YYDKDF (reference sequence). The CDR3 is 14 residues long. The junction had 6 bases not matched to a gene; V was cut back by 2 bases and J by 7 bases. The CDR3 bases are TGTGCCACCAGCAGATCCCCAGGGGGCCTTGAAGCTTTCTTT. This codes for CATSRSPGGLEAFF.

This clonotype occurred many times. The V call is TRBV4-2, the J call TRBJ1-1; no reliable D call. The CDR3 consists of 15 residues. With 1 base removed from V and 0 bases from J, the gap between germline ends came to 9 bases. Germline CDR1 LGHNA, CDR2 YNFKEQ. CDR3 bases: TGTGCCAGCAGCCAAGGGACGAAACTGAACACTGAAGCTTTCTTT. This translates into CASSQGTKLNTEAFF.

The sample holds many counts of this clonotype. The J gene is TRBJ1-1, the V gene TRBV18; D is undetermined. CDR1 and CDR2 from the germline V gene are KGHSH and LQKENI. The CDR3 is 13 residues long. V was trimmed by 6 bases and J by 4 bases, leaving 12 bases between them. The CDR3 DNA follows: TGTGCCAGCTCCCCTACGGGCAGCACTGAAGCTTTCTTT. Encoded protein: CASSPTGSTEAFF.

At least ten counts were recorded for this clonotype. The rearrangement joins TRBV6-4 to TRBJ2-1, with TRBD2 matching 8 bases. From germline, CDR1 is MRHNA and CDR2 SNTAGT. The CDR3 length is 14 residues. V was pared by 6 bases and J by 3 bases, with 4 bases of the junction left unmatched. CDR3 in amino acids: CASRGAGDYNEQFF. The CDR3 bases are TGTGCCAGCAGGGGAGCGGGGGACTACAATGAGCAGTTCTTC.

This clonotype was seen many times. The chain uses TRBV3-1 and TRBJ1-4; perhaps TRBD1 as D (6 bases). The V end lost 1 base, the J end lost 0 bases, and 9 bases lay between the germline ends. This CDR3 spans 16 amino acids. The germline V gene has CDR1 LGHDT and CDR2 YNNKEL (reference sequence). This chain's CDR3 is CASSQVQGSTNEKLFF. The CDR3 DNA sequence: TGTGCCAGCAGCCAAGTGCAGGGGTCAACTAATGAAAAACTGTTTTTT.

The chain has TRBV20-1 and TRBJ2-2; D possibly corresponds to TRBD1 (6 bases). The CDR3 spans 12 residues. The ends were cut back, 5 bases at V and 5 bases at J, with 9 bases in the middle. Germline assignment: CDR1 DFQATT and CDR2 SNEGSKA (reference sequence). The CDR3 DNA reads TGCAGTGCTCCGAGGGGGACCGGGGAGCTGTTTTTT. It specifies CSAPRGTGELFF.

This clonotype was picked up many times. V usage is TRBV19 and J usage is TRBJ2-7; the D call may be TRBD1 or TRBD2 (5 bases each). The CDR3 extends over 14 amino acids. CDR1 is LNHDA and CDR2 is SQIVND in the germline V gene (reference sequence). Trimming took off 5 bases at V and 7 bases at J, with 18 bases between the two ends. CDR3 nucleotides: TGTGCCAGTAGTGGGACCACACGTCTAGGGGAGCAGTACTTC. The encoded protein is CASSGTTRLGEQYF.

This clonotype was counted ten times or more. The CDR3 sequence is CSESIRTGAQETQYF. CDR3 DNA sequence: TGCAGTGAGTCTATAAGGACAGGAGCACAAGAGACCCAGTACTTC. This chain links TRBV20-1 with TRBJ2-5; 7 nucleotides line up with TRBD1. This CDR3 contains 15 residues. Germline CDR1 and CDR2: DFQATT and SNEGSKA (reference sequence). V lost 7 bases and J lost 2; bases outside the gene matches: 13.

This clonotype was seen many times. The genes are TRBV10-3 and TRBJ1-1, with a possible D match to TRBD1 (6 bases). This CDR3 is built from 13 residues. Germline loops: CDR1 ENHRY, CDR2 SYGVKD. Trimming pared 5 bases from V and 3 bases from J, leaving 10 bases between. The CDR3 sequence: CAISPSGDTEAFF. For the CDR3, the DNA is TGTGCCATCAGTCCCTCAGGGGACACTGAAGCTTTCTTT.

This clonotype was picked up many times. The chain joins TRBV9 to TRBJ1-1; TRBD1 is a possible D gene (5 bases). The CDR3 runs 15 residues. Germline V lookup: CDR1 SGDLS, CDR2 YYNGEE. Trimming removed 1 base at V and 2 bases at J, with 12 bases between. The CDR3 DNA follows: TGTGCCAGCAGCGTAACCCCTCAGGGAAACACTGAAGCTTTCTTT. Translation gives CASSVTPQGNTEAFF.

This clonotype was observed many times. J is TRBJ2-5 and V is TRBV3-1, with 8 positions matching TRBD2. CDR1 LGHDT and CDR2 YNNKEL come from the germline V gene (reference sequence). The ends lost 3 bases at V and 5 bases at J; junction bases unmatched: 5. This CDR3 comprises 14 residues. CDR3 protein: CASSQGLGGETQYF. The CDR3, as DNA: TGTGCCAGCAGCCAGGGACTAGGGGGGGAGACCCAGTACTTC.

This clonotype has at least ten counts. The genes are TRBV27 and TRBJ2-1, with 10 nucleotides matching TRBD2. V shed 2 bases, J shed 4 bases, and the junction held 2 bases outside the gene matches. The germline V gene has CDR1 MNHEY and CDR2 SMNVEV (reference sequence). The CDR3 consists of 15 residues. The CDR3 bases are TGTGCCAGCAGTTTAAGCGGGAGGGGATACAATGAGCAGTTCTTC. Encoded protein: CASSLSGRGYNEQFF.